The clone carrying this TCR beta chain has a count of ten or more. Its antigen is unidentified. These data come from a study of neurological immune-mediated disorders. Synthesis of cDNA was accomplished via 5'RACE employing 10-nucleotide random UMIs. TCRdb itself ran the 5' RACE reads through MiXCR, one entry per CDR3 protein. The sample lists some 77,000 distinct CDR3 sequences; roughly 9% were seen once. Regarding the study as a whole: Expansion of TCR clones was greatest in HTLV-1-associated myelopathy and smallest in multiple sclerosis, where it fell below that of healthy controls.

The germline V and J ends were trimmed by 0 bases and 2 bases, with 23 bases remaining between them. Germline CDR1 reads LGHNA; CDR2 reads YNFKEQ. The CDR3 has 19 amino acids. Sequencing was performed on PBMCs. This TCR came from a man over 45 in good health. The V gene is TRBV4-2, the J gene TRBJ2-7; maybe TRBD1 (5 bases). CDR3 bases: TGTGCCAGCAGCCAAGACCCCTCCCAGGGCTTCAGAAGTGCCTACGAGCAGTACTTC. It is translated as CASSQDPSQGFRSAYEQYF.